This record covers a single TCR beta chain. The antigen remains undetermined. These data are taken from a study of T cell responses to AZD1222 COVID-19 vaccine. Study results and caveats: Reportedly, close to half of spike-specific TCRs are directed against unmutated variant regions. Clonal diversity may have been underestimated in mostly white British donors.

Trimming pared 7 bases from V and 4 bases from J, leaving 11 bases between. CDR3 length: 13 amino acids. CDR1 is LNHDA and CDR2 is SQIVND in the germline V gene (reference sequence). Repertoires were generated with immunoSEQ multiplex PCR, while TCRdb's copy carries only in-frame clones and drops some. The data hold around 110,000 clones, with about 85% observed a single time. The gene calls are TRBV19 and TRBJ1-5; no clear D gene. The origin of this receptor is an adult who received the AZD1222 COVID-19 vaccine. Sequenced here: peripheral blood, sampled 28 days after the second AZD1222 dose. Here the CDR3 reads CASNERINQPQHF. Here the CDR3 DNA reads TGTGCCAGTAACGAGAGGATTAATCAGCCCCAGCATTTT.